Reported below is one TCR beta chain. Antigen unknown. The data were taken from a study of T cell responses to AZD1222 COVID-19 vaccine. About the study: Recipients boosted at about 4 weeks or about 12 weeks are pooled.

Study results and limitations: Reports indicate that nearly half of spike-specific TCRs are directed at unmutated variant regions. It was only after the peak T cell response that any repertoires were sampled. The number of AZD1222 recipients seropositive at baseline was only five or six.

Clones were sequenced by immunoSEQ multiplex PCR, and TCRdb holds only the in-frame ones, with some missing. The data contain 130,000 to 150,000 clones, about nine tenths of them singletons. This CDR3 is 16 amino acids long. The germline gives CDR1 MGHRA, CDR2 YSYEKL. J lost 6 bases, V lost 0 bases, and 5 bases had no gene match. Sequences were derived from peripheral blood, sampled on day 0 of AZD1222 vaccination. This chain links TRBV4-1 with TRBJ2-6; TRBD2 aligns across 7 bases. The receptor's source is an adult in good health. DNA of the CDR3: TGCGCCAGCAGCCAAGAGGCGGGGGTTATGGCCAACGTCCTGACTTTC. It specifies CASSQEAGVMANVLTF.